This TCR beta chain comes out of a study of human T cells and chemical hapten exposure. TCRdb called the RACE reads again in MiXCR, with one record for every CDR3 protein. The data hold roughly 180,000 distinct CDR3 sequences, with around 24% observed a single time. This clonotype appeared a few times. Time point given: patch test 1, 2 weeks after DPC sensitization. Indicated treatment: therapeutic diphenylcyclopropenone sensitization with weekly scalp DPC. The germline V and J ends were trimmed by 0 bases and 2 bases, with 13 bases remaining between them. The CDR3 is 15 amino acids. The germline V gene has CDR1 DFQATT and CDR2 SNEGSKA (reference sequence).

This specimen was whole blood, taken in connection with sensitization to the hapten diphenylcyclopropenone (DPC). This TCR came from a woman aged 45-59 years with alopecia areata. Some clones in this sample may be carry-over from other donors' samples. The chain couples TRBV20-1 to TRBJ1-1; D unresolved. DNA for the CDR3: TGCAGTGCTAGAGACCTCTCCTTTGATAACACTGAAGCTTTCTTT. Residues: CSARDLSFDNTEAFF.